This is a list of T cell receptor beta chains from one sample in a study of T cell responses to AZD1222 COVID-19 vaccine. Some clones are missing from TCRdb's copy, which holds only in-frame ones; the method was immunoSEQ multiplex PCR. The sample lists about 140,000 clones, about 90% occurring once. Material: peripheral blood, obtained on day 0 of AZD1222 vaccination. The receptors come from an adult in good health. CDR3s include the opening cysteine and the closing phenylalanine or tryptophan. Fields, in order: clone size, J gene, D gene, V gene, CDR3 DNA, CDR3 protein. A D gene is named only where the DNA matches it firmly. The size entry is marked missing in some rows and otherwise reads once, few, many or a size class.

>-|TRBJ1-1|-|TRBV9
TGTGCCAGCAGCGTAGAGGGGCTCACTGAAGCTTTCTTT
CASSVEGLTEAFF
>once|TRBJ2-7|-|TRBV7-2
TGTGCCAGCAGTCCTAAGTCTGGACAAAGCTACGAGCAGTACTTC
CASSPKSGQSYEQYF
>-|TRBJ1-2|-|TRBV10-1
TGCGCCAGCAGTGAGACCCTGGGGGGATATGGCTACACCTTC
CASSETLGGYGYTF
>-|TRBJ1-1|-|TRBV2
TGTGCCAGCAAAGGGGCGGAGGGGTCGGATGAAGCTTTCTTT
CASKGAEGSDEAFF
>-|TRBJ1-2|TRBD1|TRBV9
TGTGCCAGCTTGGGGACAGTGTATGGCTACACCTTC
CASLGTVYGYTF
>-|TRBJ2-1|-|TRBV18
TGTGCCAGCTCACCAGGGCAGGGTTTCTACAATGAGCAGTTCTTC
CASSPGQGFYNEQFF
>-|TRBJ1-1|-|TRBV20-1
TGCAGTGCTAGTATTCGGGGAGACACTGAAGCTTTCTTT
CSASIRGDTEAFF
>-|TRBJ2-2|-|TRBV6-6
-
CASSSGLRAGELFF
>-|TRBJ1-6|-|TRBV27
TGTGCCAGCAGTCCCCAAGCAGGCTCACCCCTCCACTTT
CASSPQAGSPLHF
>-|TRBJ2-7|-|TRBV7-5
TGTGTCAGAAGCTTAGTTATCGCCTCCGTGGCAGGAGCCTACGAGCAGTACTTC
CVRSLVIASVAGAYEQYF
>-|TRBJ2-7|TRBD1|TRBV6-5
TGTGCCAGCAGCTTAGGTAGGGGGCACGAGCAGTACTTC
CASSLGRGHEQYF
>-|TRBJ2-2|-|TRBV7-3
TGTGCCAGCAGCTTAAAAGCGAACACCGGGGAGCTGTTTTTT
CASSLKANTGELFF
>-|TRBJ2-7|-|TRBV19
TGTGCCAGTAGTAGCCGTCTCTCCTACGAGCAGTACTTC
CASSSRLSYEQYF
>-|TRBJ2-7|-|TRBV2
TGTGCCAGCAGTGCGCCATTTACCTACGAGCAGTACTTC
CASSAPFTYEQYF
>-|TRBJ2-1|TRBD2|TRBV4-2
TGTGCCAGCAGCCAAGATAAGGGACTAGCGGGAGGACTCGATGAGCAGTTCTTC
CASSQDKGLAGGLDEQFF
>-|TRBJ2-7|-|TRBV24-1
TGTGCCACCCACAAAGTCCGGGGGGCCGGGGTCTACGAGCAGTACTTC
CATHKVRGAGVYEQYF
>-|TRBJ2-7|TRBD1|TRBV12-5
TGTGCTAGTGGTGCAGGGGGCTTCCCATACGAGCAGTACTTC
CASGAGGFPYEQYF
>once|TRBJ1-1|-|TRBV12-3/TRBV12-4
TGTGCCAGCAGTTTATCGCTGAACACTGAAGCTTTCTTT
CASSLSLNTEAFF
>-|TRBJ2-5|-|TRBV7-8
TGTGCCAGCAGCCAATCGGTCTCCTGGGCTCCGGATAAAGAGACCCAGTACTTC
CASSQSVSWAPDKETQYF
>-|TRBJ1-2|-|TRBV28
TGTGCCAGCAGTTTCCCGGTTGGTGGAAGGTTAGGCTACACCTTC
CASSFPVGGRLGYTF
>-|TRBJ2-3|TRBD2|TRBV3-1/TRBV3-2
TGTGCCAGCAGCCAAGTTTCTACTAGCGGAGCAGATACGCAGTATTTT
CASSQVSTSGADTQYF
>once|TRBJ1-2|-|TRBV5-1
TGCGCCAGCAGCTTGGGGGCAGGCCTCTATGGCTACACCTTC
CASSLGAGLYGYTF
>-|TRBJ2-7|-|TRBV12-5
TGTGCTAGTGGTTTTTTTTACGAGATATCCTACGAGCAGTACTTC
CASGFFYEISYEQYF
>-|TRBJ1-3|-|TRBV6-1
TGTGCCAGCAGTGAACATGGGGGCGCGGCAGGAGGAAACACCATATATTTT
CASSEHGGAAGGNTIYF
>-|TRBJ2-7|-|TRBV9
TGTGCCAGCAGCGTAGATCCAAACCCCTCGTTAGGGGAGCAGTACTTC
CASSVDPNPSLGEQYF
>-|TRBJ2-5|-|TRBV5-4
TGTGCCAGCATGGGGGACCCACAAGAGACCCAGTACTTC
CASMGDPQETQYF
>-|TRBJ1-1|-|TRBV6-5
TGTGCCAGCAGTTACGATGACAGGAACACTGAAGCTTTCTTT
CASSYDDRNTEAFF
>once|TRBJ2-1|-|TRBV7-7
TGTGCCAGCAGCTTAGGACTAGGCAATGAGCAGTTCTTC
CASSLGLGNEQFF
>once|TRBJ2-7|-|TRBV18
TGTGCCAGCTCACCACCCGGGCAGCCTCTGGAGCAGTACTTC
CASSPPGQPLEQYF
>-|TRBJ2-7|-|TRBV6-4
TGTGCCAGCAGCCGAGTAGAAGGCTACGAGCAGTACTTC
CASSRVEGYEQYF
>-|TRBJ2-7|TRBD2|TRBV7-2
TGTGCCAGCAGCTCCCCCCTCGGGGGGAACGAGCAGTACTTC
CASSSPLGGNEQYF
>-|TRBJ2-3|-|TRBV5-4
TGTGCCAGCAGCTTGCAGCGTGGCACAGATACGCAGTATTTT
CASSLQRGTDTQYF
>-|TRBJ1-2|-|TRBV19
TGTGCCAGTAGTACTTCTCAGGGTAACTATGGCTACACCTTC
CASSTSQGNYGYTF
>-|TRBJ2-7|-|TRBV4-1
TGCGCCAGCAGCCTCCATGGGGGACTTCAGTACTTC
CASSLHGGLQYF
>-|TRBJ1-2|-|TRBV7-2
TGTGCCAGCAGCCGCCAGGGGAGGAGGGCGGGACCTATGGGCTACACCTTC
CASSRQGRRAGPMGYTF
>-|TRBJ2-3|TRBD2|TRBV6-4
TGTGCCAGCAGTGGGGACGCGGGAGGTCGAGATACGCAGTATTTT
CASSGDAGGRDTQYF
>-|TRBJ1-4|-|TRBV2
TGTGCCAGCTTCTGGGAAAATAATGAAAAACTGTTTTTT
CASFWENNEKLFF
>-|TRBJ1-1|-|TRBV29-1
TGCAGCGTTGGATGGAGGAAGGGTGACAGGAACACTGAAGCTTTCTTT
CSVGWRKGDRNTEAFF
>-|TRBJ1-1|TRBD1|TRBV4-2
TGTGCCAGCAGCCAAGGGGGGACAGGGGGAAGGGTCACTGAAGCTTTCTTT
CASSQGGTGGRVTEAFF
>once|TRBJ2-3|-|TRBV24-1
TGTGCCACCGGGAGTCGCACAGATACGCAGTATTTT
CATGSRTDTQYF
>-|TRBJ2-2|-|TRBV6-5
TGTGCCAGCAGTAGGACAGCGAACACCGGGGAGCTGTTTTTT
CASSRTANTGELFF
>-|TRBJ2-2|TRBD2|TRBV12-3/TRBV12-4
TGTGCCAGCAGCATGCGGGGGGCGGTGGAGCTGTTTTTT
CASSMRGAVELFF
>-|TRBJ2-7|TRBD1|TRBV6-5
TGTGCCAGCAGTTACTTTCCGGGACAGGGCTACGAGCAGTACTTC
CASSYFPGQGYEQYF
>-|TRBJ1-2|TRBD1|TRBV5-1
TGCGCCAGCAGCTTGGCGGGGACAGGGGTCGGCTACACCTTC
CASSLAGTGVGYTF
>-|TRBJ2-5|TRBD2|TRBV10-3
TGTGCCATCAGTGAGACGAGTGGCGGGAGGATCCAAGAGACCCAGTACTTC
CAISETSGGRIQETQYF
>-|TRBJ1-2|-|TRBV29-1
TGCAGCGTGGGCTCAGGGACACTTCACTATGGCTACACCTTC
CSVGSGTLHYGYTF
>-|TRBJ2-7|-|TRBV29-1
TGCAGCGTTGAGATCCCCCGAGGGAGCTCCTACGAGCAGTACTTC
CSVEIPRGSSYEQYF
>-|TRBJ2-7|TRBD2|TRBV19
TGTGCCAGTAGTATGGGTGGGGGGGTAAACTCCTACGAGCAGTACTTC
CASSMGGGVNSYEQYF
>-|TRBJ2-7|-|TRBV12-3/TRBV12-4
TGTGCCAGCAGTTTCAGCAGGGTCTACGAGCAGTACTTC
CASSFSRVYEQYF
>-|TRBJ2-1|TRBD2|TRBV7-2
TGTGCCAGCAGCCTTACGCGGGGGAGAGTTAGGAATGAGCAGTTCTTC
CASSLTRGRVRNEQFF
>-|TRBJ2-1|TRBD2|TRBV5-4
TGTGCCAGCAGCATAGGACTAGCGGGAGGGGATGAGCAGTTCTTC
CASSIGLAGGDEQFF
>-|TRBJ2-1|TRBD2|TRBV10-3
TGTGCCATCAGTGGGTCTAGCGGATCCTACAATGAGCAGTTCTTC
CAISGSSGSYNEQFF
>-|TRBJ1-3|-|TRBV24-1
TGTGCCACCAGCCGTGGTGCTGGAAACACCATATATTTT
CATSRGAGNTIYF